The 4 T cell receptor beta chains presented below share a single source sample, sequenced in a study of cytomegalovirus exposure and HLA in healthy donors. PCR primers comprised 60 Vbeta and 13 Jbeta primers. Libraries were prepared by immunoSEQ multiplex PCR; TCRdb keeps only in-frame clonotypes and omits some of them. The table includes a few hundred thousand clones, about nine tenths detected once. The sequencing sample was made of PBMCs. These receptors were obtained from a girl aged 2 to 9 in good health and CMV-seronegative.

This rearrangement joins TRBV6-5 to TRBJ1-2; D may be TRBD1 (5 bases). Per the germline V gene, CDR1 is MNHEY and CDR2 is SVGAGI. The CDR3 spans 15 residues. Trimming took off 5 bases at V and 4 bases at J, with 17 bases between the two ends. CDR3 region: CASSPGRGGTYGYTF. Here the CDR3 DNA reads TGTGCCAGCAGTCCCGGACGGGGGGGGACCTATGGCTACACCTTC.

The chain combines TRBV9 with TRBJ2-1; D is uncertain. The CDR3 is 14 residues long. The V end lost 0 bases, the J end lost 7 bases, and 11 bases lay between the germline ends. Germline V gene lookup returns CDR1 SGDLS and CDR2 YYNGEE. The CDR3 loop is CASSVGPSLNEQFF. CDR3 DNA sequence: TGTGCCAGCAGCGTAGGGCCCTCCTTGAATGAGCAGTTCTTC.

This chain joins TRBV4-1 and TRBJ2-7; 9 positions match TRBD2. Germline V gene sequence: CDR1 MGHRA, CDR2 YSYEKL. The CDR3 length is 15 residues. V was pared by 2 bases and J by 2 bases, with 4 bases of the junction left unmatched. The CDR3 DNA follows: TGCGCCAGCAGCCAACACCTAGCGGGAACCTACGAGCAGTACTTC. This translates into CASSQHLAGTYEQYF.

The chain carries TRBV29-1 and TRBJ1-1; the D gene is possibly TRBD1 (6 bases). The CDR3 runs to 13 residues. Germline V lookup: CDR1 SQVTM, CDR2 ANQGSEA. CDR3 loop: CSLRTEANTEAFF. DNA for the CDR3: TGCAGTCTGAGGACAGAAGCGAACACTGAAGCTTTCTTT.